This is a list of T cell receptor beta chains from one sample in a study of cytomegalovirus exposure and HLA in healthy donors. The protocol was immunoSEQ multiplex PCR, while the TCRdb copy is restricted to in-frame clones and leaves out a portion. The table records about 92,000 clones, more than 60% of them present only once. The sequencing input was PBMCs. The receptor set was obtained from a man over 45 in good health and CMV-seropositive. The conserved cysteine and the conserved F or W are not part of the CDR3 here. Each record gives: clone size, J gene, V gene, CDR3 protein. The listing skips clone size in some rows; elsewhere it reads once, few, many or a size class.

clone_size: .
j_call: TRBJ1-5
v_call: TRBV4-3
cdr3_aa: ASSQAQRPDQPQH

clone_size: .
j_call: TRBJ1-1
v_call: TRBV27
cdr3_aa: ASSAKTSTGGTEAF

clone_size: .
j_call: TRBJ1-4
v_call: TRBV30
cdr3_aa: ALRPLEYEKLF

clone_size: .
j_call: TRBJ2-3
v_call: TRBV11-3
cdr3_aa: ASSLGQASTDTQY

clone_size: .
j_call: TRBJ1-1
v_call: TRBV5-1
cdr3_aa: ASSWAGEAF

clone_size: .
j_call: TRBJ1-1
v_call: TRBV11-2
cdr3_aa: ASSQGAMNTEAF

clone_size: once
j_call: TRBJ2-7
v_call: TRBV7-3
cdr3_aa: ASSEDRAYSYEQY

clone_size: .
j_call: TRBJ1-2
v_call: TRBV5-1
cdr3_aa: ASSFGRGDGYT

clone_size: .
j_call: TRBJ2-3
v_call: TRBV7-2
cdr3_aa: ASSLGGGAGGPTDTQY

clone_size: few
j_call: TRBJ2-7
v_call: TRBV7-7
cdr3_aa: ASSIEQGPGREQY

clone_size: .
j_call: TRBJ1-2
v_call: TRBV13
cdr3_aa: ASSFQGGNGYT

clone_size: .
j_call: TRBJ1-2
v_call: TRBV5-4
cdr3_aa: ASSSISGTVSHGYT

clone_size: .
j_call: TRBJ1-4
v_call: TRBV6-6
cdr3_aa: SHSRGGAGEKLF

clone_size: .
j_call: TRBJ1-2
v_call: TRBV6-5
cdr3_aa: ASSYNREGGGYT

clone_size: .
j_call: TRBJ2-7
v_call: TRBV4-1
cdr3_aa: ASSQVKGARYEQY

clone_size: .
j_call: TRBJ2-3
v_call: TRBV7-3
cdr3_aa: ASSLQSGGRTLTDTQY

clone_size: .
j_call: TRBJ1-5
v_call: TRBV6-5
cdr3_aa: ASSSRQGANQPQH